This T cell receptor (beta chain) is drawn from a study of shared clonotypes between healthy human individuals. Per the germline V gene, CDR1 is MNHEY and CDR2 is SVGAGI. The CDR3 loop spans 14 amino acids. The ends were cut back, 2 bases at V and 4 bases at J, with 11 bases in the middle. Findings and caveats of the study: Across subsets, estimated richness was generally greater for naive than for memory populations.

Splitting of each subset's genomic DNA was done evenly across several immunoSEQ plates. Method: immunoSEQ multiplex PCR; TCRdb's copy keeps in-frame clones and lacks some. Of roughly 700,000 clones in the sample, around 91% are singletons; the top ten hold more than 30%. Among the donors, all were Caucasian adults who lived in Nashville, Tennessee. For this clone: The target antigen is unknown.

This sequence was found in a young man in good health. Some clones in this sample may be carry-over from other donors' samples. The sequenced sample consisted of memory CD8+ T cells from PBMCs. The subset is: CD45RO+ cells pooled with CCR7-negative TemRA cells. The V call is TRBV6-5, the J call TRBJ1-1; D possibly corresponds to TRBD1 (5 bases). The CDR3 spells CASSYRVGGTEAFF. As DNA, the CDR3 is TGTGCCAGCAGTTACAGGGTCGGGGGCACTGAAGCTTTCTTT.